The 21 T cell receptor beta chains below were found in one sample sequenced in a study of blood T cell repertoires in COVID-19 (dated by TCRdb to 2019 to 2021). Receptor libraries were prepared by the immunoSEQ multiplex PCR assay. The immuneACCESS repertoire file appears here via TCRdb, limited to in-frame rearrangements. These files lack a portion of the clones; in checked studies, under half of the deficit traces to unresolved V genes, and the cause of the others is not known. Recorded for this sample are around 250,000 clones; around nine tenths of them occurred a single time. The ten largest account for approximately 6.8% of the sample. The source material was peripheral blood. All receptors come from a woman aged 70 to 79 with active or convalescent COVID-19.

The chain employs TRBV6-2 or TRBV6-3 and TRBJ1-1, with TRBD1 matching over 7 bases. The CDR3 is 14 residues long. CDR1 and CDR2 (germline): MNHEY, SVGEGT. The ends lost 5 bases at V and 4 bases at J; junction bases unmatched: 7. The CDR3 sequence: CASSDTGAITEAFF. Here the CDR3 DNA reads TGTGCCAGCAGTGATACAGGGGCCATCACTGAAGCTTTCTTT.

The rearrangement links TRBV16 to TRBJ1-1; D gene ambiguous. Trimming took 4 bases from V and 4 from J, leaving 7 bases between them. This CDR3 region has 12 residues. Germline V lookup: CDR1 KGHSY, CDR2 FQNENV. In DNA form, the CDR3 reads TGTGCCAGCAGCCCAGTAGCCACTGAAGCTTTCTTT. It is translated as CASSPVATEAFF.

This clone has a handful of counts. The chain employs TRBV4-2 and TRBJ2-2; perhaps TRBD2 as D (5 bases). This CDR3 has 13 amino acids. Trimming removed 2 bases from V and 9 bases from J, with 10 bases in between. Germline CDR1 LGHNA, CDR2 YNFKEQ. The CDR3 DNA follows: TGTGCCAGCAGCCAACTTGAGGGCAGGGAGCTGTTTTTT. It encodes CASSQLEGRELFF.

The chain joins TRBV19 to TRBJ1-2; 7 bases match TRBD1. The CDR3 is made up of 13 amino acids. CDR1 is LNHDA, CDR2 SQIVND, per germline (reference sequence). The junction had 1 base not matched to a gene; V was cut back by 2 bases and J by 4 bases. In nucleotides, the CDR3 is TGTGCCAGTAGTATACGGACAGGCTATGGCTACACCTTC. It is translated as CASSIRTGYGYTF.

V and J are TRBV24-1 and TRBJ1-5, with D uncertain. Germline CDR1 reads KGHDR; CDR2 reads SFDVKD. The CDR3 is made up of 13 amino acids. The V end lost 6 bases, the J end lost 7 bases, and 12 bases lay between the germline ends. This CDR3 reads CATSPAGRQPQHF. For the CDR3, the DNA is TGTGCCACCAGTCCGGCAGGCCGGCAGCCCCAGCATTTT.

This clone appeared many times. The chain is built from TRBV4-3 and TRBJ2-7; TRBD1 might be the D (5 bases). V was trimmed by 0 bases and J by 5 bases, leaving 11 bases between them. CDR1 is LGHNA and CDR2 is YSLEER in the germline V gene. The CDR3 extends over 14 amino acids. CDR3 loop: CASSQDWGLNEQYF. Written as DNA, the CDR3 is TGCGCCAGCAGCCAAGATTGGGGCTTGAACGAGCAGTACTTC.

This chain's CDR3 is CATSGLKGSRSGNTIYF. The CDR3 region has the DNA TGTGCCACCAGCGGTCTAAAAGGGAGCCGCTCTGGAAACACCATATATTTT. The chain combines TRBV15 with TRBJ1-3; the D is unclear. Germline-derived CDR1 and CDR2 are LNHNV and YYDKDF (reference sequence). The ends were cut back, 5 bases at V and 0 bases at J, with 17 bases in the middle. This CDR3 contains 17 residues.

This clone was seen more than once but under ten times. V usage is TRBV4-3 and J usage is TRBJ2-2, with D uncertain. V dropped 4 bases and J dropped 1 base, with 7 bases sitting between them. CDR3 length: 14 amino acids. Germline V CDR1 and CDR2: LGHNA, YSLEER. CDR3 DNA sequence: TGCGCCAGCAGCCCCTCTCGGAACACCGGGGAGCTGTTTTTT. Translating gives CASSPSRNTGELFF.

This chain links TRBV6-6 with TRBJ1-3; possibly TRBD1 for D (6 bases). V shed 0 bases and J shed 1 base, with 7 bases lying between them. Germline V CDR1 and CDR2: MNHNY, SVGAGI (reference sequence). This CDR3 has 15 residues. In DNA form, the CDR3 reads TGTGCCAGCAGTTACTCCGGACAGTCTGGAAACACCATATATTTT. Protein product: CASSYSGQSGNTIYF.

This clone was recorded at least ten times. The chain employs TRBV6-6 and TRBJ2-2, with D maybe TRBD2 (5 bases). Trimming removed 7 bases at V and 2 bases at J, with 14 bases between. CDR1 MNHNY and CDR2 SVGAGI come from the germline V gene (reference sequence). The CDR3 has 15 residues. CDR3 coding DNA: TGTGCCAGCACCCGGACTGAAATAAACACCGGGGAGCTGTTTTTT. Translated: CASTRTEINTGELFF.

The chain links TRBV14 to TRBJ1-1, with TRBD1 matching 7 bases. With V trimmed by 0 bases and J by 8 bases, 12 bases remained unmatched. This CDR3 region has 16 residues. Germline V gene sequence: CDR1 SGHDN, CDR2 FVKESK. The CDR3 protein is CASSQDFGGQTLEAFF. The CDR3, as DNA: TGTGCCAGCAGCCAAGATTTCGGGGGACAGACCCTGGAAGCTTTCTTT.

This chain uses TRBV14 with TRBJ1-1; D uncertain. CDR1 SGHDN and CDR2 FVKESK come from the germline V gene. Trimming removed 7 bases at V and 2 bases at J, with 11 bases between. The CDR3 covers 13 residues. The CDR3 loop reads CASTLDLNTEAFF. CDR3 nucleotides: TGTGCCAGCACCCTTGACTTAAACACTGAAGCTTTCTTT.

This clone was picked up a small number of times. The genes are TRBV7-2 and TRBJ1-1; 9 bases agree with TRBD1. The V segment lost 3 bases and the J segment 13 bases; nucleotides outside the gene matches: 9. CDR1 is SGHTA and CDR2 is FQGNSA in the germline V gene. The CDR3 contains 13 residues. Here the CDR3 reads CASSFRGTGSDFF. The CDR3 coding sequence is TGTGCCAGCAGCTTCCGGGGGACAGGGTCTGATTTCTTT.

The chain recombines TRBV20-1 with TRBJ1-1; D call uncertain. CDR3 length equals 11 residues. Per the germline V gene, CDR1 is DFQATT and CDR2 is SNEGSKA (reference sequence). V lost 0 bases and J lost 5, with 4 bases in between. The CDR3 sequence is CSARDLTEAFF. The CDR3 bases are TGCAGTGCTAGAGACTTGACTGAAGCTTTCTTT.

The rearrangement links TRBV5-6 to TRBJ1-5; D is unclear. From germline, CDR1 is SGHDT and CDR2 YYEEEE. This CDR3 has 14 residues. The V end lost 0 bases, the J end lost 5 bases, and 9 bases lay between the germline ends. The chain's CDR3 is CASSLAGRDQPQHF. The DNA of the CDR3 is TGTGCCAGCAGCTTGGCGGGAAGGGATCAGCCCCAGCATTTT.

V gene TRBV6-2 or TRBV6-3 combines with J gene TRBJ2-7; unclear D gene. Trimming shortened V by 6 bases and J by 2 bases, and 5 bases separated the two germline ends. The germline V gene has CDR1 MNHEY and CDR2 SVGEGT. This CDR3 is built from 11 residues. CDR3 DNA: TGTGCCAGCAGCAATACCTACGAGCAGTACTTC. This gives the protein CASSNTYEQYF.

This clone was seen just once. The chain is built from TRBV6-6 and TRBJ2-7, with 7 bases lining up with TRBD2. Germline assignment: CDR1 MNHNY and CDR2 SVGAGI (reference sequence). The CDR3 spans 14 residues. V was clipped by 2 bases and J by 6 bases; unmatched bases: 7. CDR3 in DNA: TGTGCCAGCAGTTACCGGGGGGTTGAGGGCGAGCAGTACTTC. Protein sequence: CASSYRGVEGEQYF.

This chain uses TRBV5-1 with TRBJ2-1; 9 nucleotides line up with TRBD2. The V segment lost 4 bases and the J segment 10 bases; nucleotides outside the gene matches: 6. There are 13 residues in the CDR3. Per germline, CDR1 SGHRS and CDR2 YFSETQ. This CDR3 is CASSPRGGVEQFF. CDR3 DNA sequence: TGCGCCAGCAGCCCGCGGGGGGGTGTCGAGCAGTTCTTC.

The gene calls are TRBV7-2 and TRBJ2-7; maybe TRBD1 (6 bases). Looked up from germline, CDR1 is SGHTA and CDR2 is FQGNSA. V lost 4 bases and J 1 base, leaving 8 bases between the germline ends. The CDR3 consists of 13 residues. CDR3 sequence: CASSYGQSYEQYF. CDR3 DNA: TGTGCCAGCAGCTATGGACAGTCCTACGAGCAGTACTTC.

The rearrangement links TRBV27 to TRBJ2-7, with TRBD2 as a possible D gene (6 bases). V lost 7 bases and J lost 0, with 13 bases in between. The V gene's germline CDR1 is MNHEY and CDR2 SMNVEV (reference sequence). The CDR3 sequence is 14 residues long. CDR3 sequence: CASIKAGGSYEQYF. The CDR3 bases are TGTGCCAGCATTAAGGCCGGGGGCTCCTACGAGCAGTACTTC.

The rearrangement joins TRBV7-8 to TRBJ1-6; no clear D. Looked up from germline, CDR1 is SGHVS and CDR2 is FQNEAQ. V was shortened by 7 bases and J by 1 base, with 5 bases between the two germline ends. The CDR3 has 13 residues. DNA of the CDR3: TGTGCCAGCAATCCATCCTATAATTCACCCCTCCACTTT. Translating gives CASNPSYNSPLHF.